These 30 T cell receptor beta chains originate from one sample sequenced in a study of cytomegalovirus exposure and HLA in healthy donors (dated by TCRdb to 2016 to 2017). The protocol used for the library was the immunoSEQ multiplex PCR assay. For the multiplex PCR, a mixture combining 60 forward primers for TCR Vbeta segments and 13 reverse primers for TCR Jbeta segments was used. As stored in TCRdb, this immuneACCESS dataset retains in-frame rearrangements with V and J assigned. A fraction of the clones does not appear; measured against another copy, unresolved V genes explain less than half of the discrepancy, and the remainder lacks a known reason. The sample yields under 250,000 clones; roughly 80% were counted once. The ten largest clones add up to less than 3% of the sample. Specimen: PBMCs. The receptors shown here come from a woman in her twenties or thirties in good health and CMV-seronegative.

The rearrangement uses TRBV5-1 and TRBJ2-1; D is perhaps TRBD2 (5 bases). Trimming shortened V by 9 bases and J by 7 bases, and 23 bases separated the two germline ends. This CDR3 is 15 amino acids long. Germline CDR1 reads SGHRS; CDR2 reads YFSETQ. This chain's CDR3 is CATQITGSAVNEQFF. The CDR3 DNA reads TGCGCCACCCAGATAACGGGTAGCGCAGTAAATGAGCAGTTCTTC. The full variable domain, in which reference TRBV5-1 and TRBJ2-1 provide the parts outside the CDR3, is KAGVTQTPRYLIKTRGQQVTLSCSPISGHRSVSWYQQTPGQGLQFLFEYFSETQRNKGNFPGRFSGRQFSNSRSEMNVSTLELGDSALYLCATQITGSAVNEQFFGPGTRLTVL.

The table lists this clone with a count of one. This CDR3 is CASSFRRGGIQETQYF. Written as DNA, the CDR3 is TGTGCCAGTAGTTTCCGTAGAGGAGGAATCCAAGAGACCCAGTACTTC. This rearrangement joins TRBV19 to TRBJ2-5; perhaps TRBD2 as D (5 bases). CDR1 and CDR2 from the germline V gene are LNHDA and SQIVND (reference sequence). The CDR3 has 16 amino acids. Trimming pared 5 bases from V and 1 base from J, leaving 17 bases between. Complete variable domain (other parts from reference TRBV19 and TRBJ2-5): DGGITQSPKYLFRKEGQNVTLSCEQNLNHDAMYWYRQDPGQGLRLIYYSQIVNDFQKGDIAEGYSVSREKKESFPLTVTSAQKNPTAFYLCASSFRRGGIQETQYFGPGTRLLVL.

The V gene is TRBV27, the J gene TRBJ2-6, with 7 bases identical to TRBD2. J lost 0 bases, V lost 8 bases, and 4 bases had no gene match. The CDR3 totals 15 residues. Germline V gives CDR1 MNHEY, CDR2 SMNVEV (reference sequence). The CDR3 spells CASGSGTSGANVLTF. The CDR3 DNA is TGTGCCAGCGGCAGCGGGACCTCTGGGGCCAACGTCCTGACTTTC.

The chain couples TRBV19 to TRBJ1-2; tentative D call: TRBD1 (6 bases). Trimming removed 5 bases from V and 8 bases from J, with 21 bases in between. The length of the CDR3 is 15 residues. The germline V gene encodes CDR1 LNHDA and CDR2 SQIVND (reference sequence). The CDR3 nucleotides are TGTGCCAGTAGTGTTTACAGGGACCTACTATGGGGCTACACCTTC. Translated: CASSVYRDLLWGYTF.

The CDR3 is CASSSPSGGVLEQYF. The CDR3 DNA sequence: TGTGCCAGCAGTTCCCCCTCGGGGGGGGTCCTCGAGCAGTACTTC. The rearrangement uses TRBV27 and TRBJ2-7; 8 bases are shared with TRBD2. This CDR3 comprises 15 residues. Germline lookup yields CDR1 MNHEY and CDR2 SMNVEV (reference sequence). Trimming removed 4 bases from V and 6 bases from J; junction bases left unmatched: 11.

V is TRBV10-3 and J is TRBJ2-7; TRBD1 matches at 7 bases. Trimming at V came to 8 bases and at J to 6 bases, leaving 13 bases not matched to a gene. Germline V gene sequence: CDR1 ENHRY, CDR2 SYGVKD. This CDR3 has 14 amino acids. CDR3: CAIGGERGPREQYF. CDR3 sequence (DNA): TGTGCCATCGGGGGCGAGAGGGGGCCGCGCGAGCAGTACTTC.

The J gene is TRBJ2-7, the V gene TRBV14; D may be TRBD1 (6 bases). Germline V gene data show CDR1 as SGHDN and CDR2 as FVKESK. CDR3 size: 15 residues. Between the trimmed V and J ends, which lost 1 base and 4 bases, there was a span of 14 bases. CDR3 sequence: CASSQGQGRTYEQYF. CDR3 in DNA: TGTGCCAGCAGCCAAGGGCAGGGGAGAACTTACGAGCAGTACTTC. Variable domain in full (rest from reference TRBV14 and TRBJ2-7): EAGVTQFPSHSVIEKGQTVTLRCDPISGHDNLYWYRRVMGKEIKFLLHFVKESKQDESGMPNNRFLAERTGGTYSTLKVQPAELEDSGVYFCASSQGQGRTYEQYFGPGTRLTVT.

This rearrangement joins TRBV10-2 to TRBJ1-2; D is undetermined. Germline V gives CDR1 WSHSY, CDR2 SAAADI. Trimming took off 3 bases at V and 5 bases at J, with 7 bases between the two ends. The CDR3 extends over 12 amino acids. Here the CDR3 DNA reads TGCGCCAGCAGTGACAGGTTATATGGCTACACCTTC. This encodes CASSDRLYGYTF.

The V gene is TRBV11-2, the J gene TRBJ1-2; no clear D gene. The CDR3 runs 12 residues. Germline CDR1 reads SGHAT; CDR2 reads FQNNGV. V lost 3 bases and J lost 5, with 7 bases in between. The CDR3 sequence is CASSFDTYGYTF. CDR3 in DNA: TGTGCCAGCAGCTTTGATACTTATGGCTACACCTTC.

The chain is built from TRBV11-2 and TRBJ1-1, with a weak D call TRBD1 (6 bases). V was clipped by 5 bases and J by 2 bases, with 15 bases between them. CDR1 and CDR2 from the germline V gene are SGHAT and FQNNGV. The length of the CDR3 is 15 residues. Here the CDR3 reads CASSQPRGENTEAFF. DNA for the CDR3: TGTGCCAGCAGCCAACCCAGGGGTGAAAACACTGAAGCTTTCTTT.

The chain links TRBV19 to TRBJ2-7; 11 nucleotides match TRBD2. The V gene end was trimmed by 5 bases and the J gene end by 5 bases; junction bases not matched to a gene: 11. The germline V gene encodes CDR1 LNHDA and CDR2 SQIVND (reference sequence). The CDR3 contains 16 residues. The CDR3: CASSRSLAGVPDEQYF. CDR3 coding DNA: TGTGCCAGTAGTCGATCACTAGCGGGAGTTCCCGACGAGCAGTACTTC.

The chain links TRBV2 to TRBJ2-3; 10 nucleotides match TRBD2. This CDR3 is 13 amino acids long. The V gene's germline CDR1 is SNHLY and CDR2 FYNNEI. V dropped 10 bases and J dropped 2; count of bases not matched to a gene: 3. The CDR3 spells CATLAGHTDTQYF. Here the CDR3 DNA reads TGTGCCACACTAGCGGGGCACACAGATACGCAGTATTTT.

This chain's CDR3 is CASSLGEGEGAFF. CDR3 nucleotide sequence: TGTGCCAGCAGCTTGGGAGAGGGAGAAGGAGCTTTCTTT. The chain uses TRBV5-6 and TRBJ1-1; D remains unclear. Trimming left V 0 bases short and J 10 bases short, with 13 bases between. This CDR3 is built from 13 residues. The germline gives CDR1 SGHDT, CDR2 YYEEEE. Drawing the rest from reference TRBV5-6 and TRBJ1-1, the complete variable domain is DAGVTQSPTHLIKTRGQQVTLRCSPKSGHDTVSWYQQALGQGPQFIFQYYEEEERQRGNFPDRFSGHQFPNYSSELNVNALLLGDSALYLCASSLGEGEGAFFGQGTRLTVV.

This clone was found a few times. The chain recombines TRBV30 with TRBJ1-2; 10 nucleotides match TRBD1. Germline values: CDR1 GTSNPN, CDR2 SVGIG (reference sequence). V dropped 2 bases and J dropped 6; count of bases not matched to a gene: 3. This CDR3 region has 13 residues. CDR3 loop: CAWSSDRGHGYTF. CDR3 coding DNA: TGTGCCTGGAGTTCTGACAGGGGGCATGGCTACACCTTC.

The chain joins TRBV27 to TRBJ1-1, with 9 bases identical to TRBD1. Germline values: CDR1 MNHEY, CDR2 SMNVEV (reference sequence). Trimming removed 5 bases from V and 5 bases from J; junction bases left unmatched: 12. The CDR3 is 16 amino acids. The CDR3 nucleotides are TGTGCCAGCAGTCGGGGGCCGGGACAGGGTGGAACTGAAGCTTTCTTT. It yields the protein CASSRGPGQGGTEAFF.

The chain uses TRBV19 and TRBJ2-7; TRBD1 aligns across 11 bases. Trimming at V came to 5 bases and at J to 2 bases, leaving 2 bases not matched to a gene. Germline-derived CDR1 and CDR2 are LNHDA and SQIVND (reference sequence). This CDR3 comprises 14 residues. The CDR3 region has the DNA TGTGCCAGTAGTGCGGACAGGGGGCCCTACGAGCAGTACTTC. It specifies CASSADRGPYEQYF.

The chain recombines TRBV27 with TRBJ2-1; 12 nucleotides align to TRBD2. The CDR3 loop spans 15 amino acids. Trimming at V came to 5 bases and at J to 7 bases, leaving 6 bases not matched to a gene. The germline CDR1 and CDR2 sequences are MNHEY and SMNVEV (reference sequence). The CDR3 nucleotides are TGTGCCAGCAGTCCATCTAGCGGGGGGGCGAATGAGCAGTTCTTC. Translated: CASSPSSGGANEQFF.

This clone showed up just once. CDR3 in DNA: TGCGCCAGCAGCTTAGACAGGTTTGGAAACACCATATATTTT. Translation: CASSLDRFGNTIYF. The rearrangement joins TRBV5-1 to TRBJ1-3; D may be TRBD1 (6 bases). Germline assignment: CDR1 SGHRS and CDR2 YFSETQ. V was trimmed by 2 bases and J by 3 bases, leaving 9 bases between them. The CDR3 has 14 amino acids.

The chain uses TRBV7-8 and TRBJ1-6; 7 positions match TRBD1. From germline, CDR1 is SGHVS and CDR2 FQNEAQ. The CDR3 loop spans 15 amino acids. V lost 3 bases and J lost 2; bases outside the gene matches: 1. This chain's CDR3 is CASSFTGAYNSPLHF. The CDR3 DNA reads TGTGCCAGCAGCTTCACAGGGGCCTATAATTCACCCCTCCACTTT.

This clone has a single count. The V and J genes are TRBV5-1 and TRBJ2-1; 8 bases are a match to TRBD1. This CDR3 comprises 15 residues. Per germline, CDR1 SGHRS and CDR2 YFSETQ. J gave up 7 bases and V 0 bases, and 6 bases lay outside the gene matches. This CDR3 reads CASSLAGQGLNEQFF. CDR3 sequence (DNA): TGCGCCAGCAGCTTGGCCGGACAGGGCTTGAATGAGCAGTTCTTC.

This rearrangement joins TRBV5-8 to TRBJ2-2; 7 bases fit TRBD1. The CDR3 length is 18 residues. Per germline, CDR1 SGHTS and CDR2 YDEGEE. After removal of 4 bases from V and 4 bases from J, the junction contained 16 bases not matched to a gene. The CDR3 sequence is CASSNYYRGIRGTGELFF. The CDR3 bases are TGTGCCAGCAGCAACTACTACAGGGGCATAAGGGGCACCGGGGAGCTGTTTTTT.

As concerns this clone: This specimen includes other DNA sequences encoding the same CDR3. This chain links TRBV5-4 with TRBJ1-1, with no clear D. The CDR3 is 13 residues long. Germline lookup yields CDR1 SGHNT and CDR2 YYREEE (reference sequence). V was trimmed by 1 base and J by 1 base, leaving 5 bases between them. DNA for the CDR3: TGTGCCAGCAGCTTGACACCGAACACTGAAGCTTTCTTT. Translated: CASSLTPNTEAFF.

The chain joins TRBV27 to TRBJ2-1; 11 bases map to TRBD1. V trimming: 10 bases; J trimming: 13 bases; junction bases outside the gene matches: 6. The germline gives CDR1 MNHEY, CDR2 SMNVEV (reference sequence). The CDR3 is 11 residues long. The CDR3 sequence: CATWTGGIQFF. The CDR3 coding sequence is TGTGCCACCTGGACAGGGGGCATACAGTTCTTC.

This clone occurred once. The chain is built from TRBV5-1 and TRBJ2-7; TRBD2 matches at 8 bases. Per the germline V gene, CDR1 is SGHRS and CDR2 is YFSETQ. V gave up 0 bases and J gave up 2 bases; unmatched junction bases: 4. This CDR3 is built from 15 residues. CDR3 sequence (DNA): TGCGCCAGCAGCTTGGGGGCCGGGGGGGCCTACGAGCAGTACTTC. Protein sequence: CASSLGAGGAYEQYF.

The chain has TRBV10-3 and TRBJ2-3; 12 positions match TRBD2. Germline loops: CDR1 ENHRY, CDR2 SYGVKD. Trimming cost V 2 bases and J 1 base; bases outside gene matches: 7. This CDR3 contains 18 residues. The CDR3 DNA is TGTGCCATCAGTGAGCGGAGACTAGCGGGAGCCGGCACAGATACGCAGTATTTT. Translation gives CAISERRLAGAGTDTQYF.

Only one count was recorded for this clone. The rearrangement joins TRBV14 to TRBJ2-1; D gene uncertain. The V gene lost 2 bases and the J gene lost 0 bases, with 8 bases spanning the gap. This CDR3 has 15 amino acids. The germline V gene encodes CDR1 SGHDN and CDR2 FVKESK. The CDR3 nucleotides read TGTGCCAGCAGCCAATACCCTAGCTCCTACAATGAGCAGTTCTTC. Translated, it gives CASSQYPSSYNEQFF.

The J gene is TRBJ2-3, the V gene TRBV9; 7 bases match TRBD2. The length of the CDR3 is 15 residues. The germline V gene encodes CDR1 SGDLS and CDR2 YYNGEE. V shed 4 bases and J 2 bases; nucleotides not matched to a gene: 7. DNA of the CDR3: TGTGCCAGCAGCCCACTCGGACTAGTCACAGATACGCAGTATTTT. Its translation: CASSPLGLVTDTQYF.

This clone was seen just once. The CDR3 DNA reads as TGCGCCAGCAGCCGGGGACAGGGGTCGGAGACCCAGTACTTC. Protein sequence: CASSRGQGSETQYF. The chain recombines TRBV5-1 with TRBJ2-5, with TRBD1 matching over 10 bases. J was trimmed by 5 bases and V by 4 bases; bases with no gene match: 5. The CDR3 loop spans 14 amino acids. Germline CDR1 SGHRS, CDR2 YFSETQ.

The rearrangement uses TRBV7-9 and TRBJ2-7; D gene uncertain. Trimming removed 5 bases at V and 10 bases at J, with 6 bases between. Germline V gene sequence: CDR1 SEHNR, CDR2 FQNEAQ (reference sequence). This CDR3 has 9 residues. The DNA of the CDR3 is TGTGCCAGCAGCCCTCTTCAGTACTTC. This sequence encodes CASSPLQYF.

The chain joins TRBV5-4 to TRBJ2-5; D perhaps matches TRBD1 (7 bases). Germline loops: CDR1 SGHNT, CDR2 YYREEE (reference sequence). V was trimmed by 4 bases and J by 2 bases, leaving 12 bases between them. This CDR3 has 14 residues. The CDR3 DNA reads as TGTGCCAGCAGCCCGACAGGGAGGCAAGAGACCCAGTACTTC. It codes for CASSPTGRQETQYF.